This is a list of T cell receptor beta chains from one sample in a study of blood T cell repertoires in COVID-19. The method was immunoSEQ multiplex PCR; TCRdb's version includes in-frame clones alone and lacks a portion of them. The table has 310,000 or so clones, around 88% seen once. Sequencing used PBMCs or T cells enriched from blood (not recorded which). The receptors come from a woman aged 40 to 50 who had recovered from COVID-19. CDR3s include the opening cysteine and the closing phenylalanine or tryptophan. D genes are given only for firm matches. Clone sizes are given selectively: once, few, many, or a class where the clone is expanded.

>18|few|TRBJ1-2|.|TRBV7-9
CASSSSSVYPIINYGYTF
TGTGCCAGCAGCTCTTCCTCAGTGTACCCGATTATAAACTATGGCTACACCTTC
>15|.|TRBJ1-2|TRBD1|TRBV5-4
CASRHGQEEHYGYTF
TGTGCCAGCAGGCATGGACAGGAAGAGCACTATGGCTACACCTTC
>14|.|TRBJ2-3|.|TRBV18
CASSPLEGGDTQYF
TGTGCCAGCTCACCATTGGAAGGGGGAGATACGCAGTATTTT
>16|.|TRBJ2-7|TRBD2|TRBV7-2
CASSPRLAGSSYEQYF
TGTGCCAGCAGCCCGAGACTAGCGGGGAGCTCCTACGAGCAGTACTTC
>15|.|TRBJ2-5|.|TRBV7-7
CASSHGNGKQETQYF
TGTGCTAGCAGCCACGGGAATGGGAAACAAGAGACCCAGTACTTC
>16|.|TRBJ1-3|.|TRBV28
CASSLWGTMGRDTIYF
TGTGCCAGCAGTTTATGGGGGACTATGGGTCGCGACACCATATATTTT
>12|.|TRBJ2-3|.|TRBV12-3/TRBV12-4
CASSPYRGGTNF
TGTGCCAGCAGTCCATATAGAGGAGGCACGAATTTT
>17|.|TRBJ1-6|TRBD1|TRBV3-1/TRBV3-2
CASSRGQGARYNSPLHF
TGTGCCAGCAGCCGGGGACAGGGGGCGCGTTATAATTCACCCCTCCACTTT
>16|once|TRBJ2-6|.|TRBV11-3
CASSSKGGTGANVLTF
TGTGCCAGCAGCTCAAAGGGGGGGACTGGGGCCAACGTCCTGACTTTC
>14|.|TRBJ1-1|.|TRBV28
CASRGGWENTEAFF
TGTGCCAGCAGGGGGGGGTGGGAGAACACTGAAGCTTTCTTT
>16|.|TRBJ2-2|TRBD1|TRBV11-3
CASSSWGQGVPGELFF
TGTGCCAGCAGCTCCTGGGGGCAGGGGGTTCCCGGGGAGCTGTTTTTT
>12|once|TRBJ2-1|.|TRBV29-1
CSAAGRVNEQFF
TGCAGCGCTGCGGGGAGAGTCAATGAGCAGTTCTTC
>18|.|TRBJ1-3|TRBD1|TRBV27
CASSKGLPGQGSGNTIYF
TGTGCCAGCAGCAAGGGCTTACCTGGACAGGGCTCTGGAAACACCATATATTTT
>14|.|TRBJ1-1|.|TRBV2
CASSVFEGNTEAFF
TGTGCCAGCAGTGTATTCGAGGGGAACACTGAAGCTTTCTTT
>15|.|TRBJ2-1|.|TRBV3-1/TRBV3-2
CASSQRVPLLSEQFF
TGTGCCAGCAGCCAACGTGTTCCCCTCCTCAGTGAGCAGTTCTTC
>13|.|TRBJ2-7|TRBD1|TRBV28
CASGQGTSYEQYF
TGTGCCAGCGGACAGGGGACATCCTACGAGCAGTACTTC
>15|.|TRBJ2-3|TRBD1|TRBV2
CASSERGPNTDTQYF
TGTGCCAGCAGTGAGAGGGGGCCCAACACAGATACGCAGTATTTT
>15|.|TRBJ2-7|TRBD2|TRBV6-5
CASSPYRETSGPPHF
TGTGCCAGCAGCCCATACAGGGAGACTAGCGGGCCGCCGCACTTC
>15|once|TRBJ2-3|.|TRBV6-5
CASSYYADSTDTQYF
TGTGCCAGCAGTTATTACGCGGATAGCACAGATACGCAGTATTTT
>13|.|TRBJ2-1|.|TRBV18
CASSPLDNNEQFF
TGTGCCAGCTCACCGCTGGACAACAATGAGCAGTTCTTC
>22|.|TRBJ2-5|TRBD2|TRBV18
CASSPQPMTSGGTTAIRETQYF
TGTGCCAGCTCACCACAGCCTATGACTAGCGGGGGGACGACAGCCATCAGGGAGACCCAGTACTTC
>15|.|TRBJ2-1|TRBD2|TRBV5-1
CASTVGTSVYNEQFF
TGCGCCAGCACCGTCGGGACTAGTGTCTACAATGAGCAGTTCTTC
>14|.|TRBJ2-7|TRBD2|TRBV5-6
CASSKGLAGGVQYF
TGTGCCAGCAGCAAAGGACTAGCGGGAGGTGTGCAGTACTTC
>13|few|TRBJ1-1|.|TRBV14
CASSQLGGTEAFF
TGTGCCAGCAGCCAACTAGGGGGCACTGAAGCTTTCTTT
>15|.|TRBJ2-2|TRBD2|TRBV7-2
CASSLVRAGAGELFF
TGTGCCAGCAGCTTAGTCAGGGCGGGAGCCGGGGAGCTGTTTTTT
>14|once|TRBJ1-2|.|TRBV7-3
CASSPSGQGGGYTF
TGTGCCAGCAGCCCTTCGGGGCAGGGAGGTGGCTACACCTTC
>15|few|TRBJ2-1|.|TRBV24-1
CATSDRLAAYNEQFF
TGTGCCACCAGTGATAGGCTAGCCGCCTACAATGAGCAGTTCTTC
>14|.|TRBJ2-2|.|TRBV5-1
CASSSYRETGELFF
TGCGCCAGCAGCTCTTACAGGGAGACCGGGGAGCTGTTTTTT
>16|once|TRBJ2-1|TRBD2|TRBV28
CASSPGSGAAYNEQFF
TGTGCCAGCAGTCCTGGGAGCGGGGCGGCTTACAATGAGCAGTTCTTC
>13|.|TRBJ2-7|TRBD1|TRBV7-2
CASSRDRGYEQYF
TGTGCCAGCAGTCGGGACAGGGGCTACGAGCAGTACTTC
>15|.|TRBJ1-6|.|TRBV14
CASSQVIQDNSPLHF
TGTGCCAGCAGCCAAGTAATACAGGATAATTCACCCCTCCACTTT
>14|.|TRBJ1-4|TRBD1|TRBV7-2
CASSWGQQNEKLFF
TGTGCCAGCAGCTGGGGACAGCAGAATGAAAAACTGTTTTTT
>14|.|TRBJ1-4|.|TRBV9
CASSATATNEKLFF
TGTGCCAGCAGCGCGACAGCAACTAATGAAAAACTGTTTTTT
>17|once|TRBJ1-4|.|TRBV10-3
CAISEWGPLDGDEKLFF
TGTGCCATCAGTGAATGGGGGCCCCTGGACGGAGATGAAAAACTGTTTTTT
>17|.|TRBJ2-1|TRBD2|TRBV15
CATSSDGRSWPYNEQFF
TGTGCCACCAGCAGTGACGGGAGGAGCTGGCCCTACAATGAGCAGTTCTTC
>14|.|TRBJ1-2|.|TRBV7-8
CASSLVDSNYGYTF
TGTGCCAGCAGCTTAGTGGACAGTAACTATGGCTACACCTTC
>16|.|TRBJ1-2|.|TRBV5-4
CASSQRGTYENYGYTF
TGTGCCAGCAGCCAAAGGGGTACATACGAGAACTATGGCTACACCTTC
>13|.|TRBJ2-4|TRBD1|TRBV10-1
CASSSDRGTIQYF
TGCGCCAGCAGTTCCGACAGGGGGACCATTCAGTACTTC
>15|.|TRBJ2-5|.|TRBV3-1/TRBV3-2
CASSPVGTLQETQYF
TGTGCCAGCAGCCCCGTCGGGACTCTCCAAGAGACCCAGTACTTC
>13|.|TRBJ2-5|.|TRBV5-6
CASTHPRQETQYF
TGTGCCAGCACCCACCCCAGGCAAGAGACCCAGTACTTC